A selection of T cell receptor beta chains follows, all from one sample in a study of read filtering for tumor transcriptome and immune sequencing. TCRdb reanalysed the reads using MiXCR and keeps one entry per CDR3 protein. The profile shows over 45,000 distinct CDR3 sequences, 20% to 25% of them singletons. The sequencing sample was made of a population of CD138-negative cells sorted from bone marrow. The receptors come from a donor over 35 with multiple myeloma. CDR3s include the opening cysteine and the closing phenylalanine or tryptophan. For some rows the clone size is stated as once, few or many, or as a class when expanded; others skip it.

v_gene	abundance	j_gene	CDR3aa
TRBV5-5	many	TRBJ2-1	CASSALRGPEQFF
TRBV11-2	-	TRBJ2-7	CASSLDIQRGLYEQYF
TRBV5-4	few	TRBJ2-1	CASSPMSGITYNEQFF
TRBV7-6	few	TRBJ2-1	CASSLLYRFGSSYNEQFF
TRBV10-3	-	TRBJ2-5	CAIKDSAETGTQYF
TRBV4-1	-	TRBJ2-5	CASSQDLSGGETQYF
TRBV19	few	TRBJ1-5	CATLGTGGRGQPQHF
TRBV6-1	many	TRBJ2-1	CASRRTSGSASFYNEQFF
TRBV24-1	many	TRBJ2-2	CATSDPGQGNTGELFF
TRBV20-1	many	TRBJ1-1	CSARVQNTEAFF
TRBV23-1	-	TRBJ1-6	CASSQSMAEDSNSPLHF
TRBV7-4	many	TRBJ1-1	CASSLVTGMNTEAFF
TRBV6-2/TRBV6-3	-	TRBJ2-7	CASSVWASRRLTYEQYF
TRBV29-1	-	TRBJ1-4	CSVAFGEKLFF
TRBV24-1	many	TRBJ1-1	CATSTPGFTEAFF
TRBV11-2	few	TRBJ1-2	CASSFGTGSGYTF
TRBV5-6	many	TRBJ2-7	CASSFGTYEQYF
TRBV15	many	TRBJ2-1	CATSRPRLAGPGNEQFF
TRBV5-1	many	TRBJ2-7	CASSVAPGGAGEQYF
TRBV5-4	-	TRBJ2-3	CASSFFGTSESTDTQYF
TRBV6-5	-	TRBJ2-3	CAGSQWDRNTDTQYF
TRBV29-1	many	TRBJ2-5	CSVEENGPQTQYF
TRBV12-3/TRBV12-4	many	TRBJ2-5	CASSLLTSGAEETQYF
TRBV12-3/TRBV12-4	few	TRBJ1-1	CASSLQGALMNTEAFF
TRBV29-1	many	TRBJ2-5	CSVTSGPQETQYF
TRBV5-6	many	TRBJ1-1	CASSPKDRGRTEAFF
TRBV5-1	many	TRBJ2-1	CASSLGPGDFDNEQFF
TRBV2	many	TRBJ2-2	CASTITGANTGELFF
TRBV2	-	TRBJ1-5	CASSETQAGEGQPQHF
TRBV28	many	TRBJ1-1	CASGPGQHMNTEAFF
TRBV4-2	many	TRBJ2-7	CASSQAGVMNEQYF
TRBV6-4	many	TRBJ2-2	CASRGQTNTGELFF
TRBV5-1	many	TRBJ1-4	CASSRGGANEKLFF
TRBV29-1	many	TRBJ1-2	CSAGANYGYTF
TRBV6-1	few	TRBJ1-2	CASSEAYQGNAYGYTF
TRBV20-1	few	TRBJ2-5	CSALGGSADETQYF
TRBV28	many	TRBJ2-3	CASSPSSGGSFSTDTQYF
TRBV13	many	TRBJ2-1	CASSLTDRVDEQFF
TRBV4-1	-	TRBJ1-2	CASSQELVGLQAGGYTF
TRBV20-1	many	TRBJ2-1	CSAGEGVPYNEQFF